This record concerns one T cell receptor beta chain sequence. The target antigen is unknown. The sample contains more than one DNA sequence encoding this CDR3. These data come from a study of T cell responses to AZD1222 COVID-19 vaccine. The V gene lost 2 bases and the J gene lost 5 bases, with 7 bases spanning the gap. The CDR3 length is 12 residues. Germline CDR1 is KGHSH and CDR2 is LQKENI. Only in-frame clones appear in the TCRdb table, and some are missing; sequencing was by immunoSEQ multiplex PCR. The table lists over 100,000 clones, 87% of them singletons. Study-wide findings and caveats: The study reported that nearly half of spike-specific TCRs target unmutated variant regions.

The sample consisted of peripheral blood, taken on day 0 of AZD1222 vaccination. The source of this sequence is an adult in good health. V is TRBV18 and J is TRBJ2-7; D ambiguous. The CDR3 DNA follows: TGTGCCAGCTCACCAAGAGACGACGAGCAGTACTTC. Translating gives CASSPRDDEQYF.